There are a few counts of the clone carrying this T cell receptor (beta chain). The antigen remains unidentified. Through a sample-barcoded 5' primer and a J-beta primer mix, a second PCR was run for roughly 6 to 12 cycles. TCRdb reprocessed the 5' RACE reads with MiXCR, giving one entry per CDR3 protein. The top ten hold around 30% of the sample, which has about 780,000 distinct CDR3 sequences, 55% to 65% seen once. This entry is derived from a study of blood T cells in healthy people across ages. Whole-study results and caveats: Older age coincided with a roughly linear decline in TCR beta diversity per million T cells.

Germline loops: CDR1 SGHAT, CDR2 FQNNGV. The CDR3 is made up of 16 amino acids. At least 6 micrograms of total RNA were extracted per sample. This TCR derives from a man aged 25 to 45 in good health. Material for sequencing was blood. The chain has TRBV11-2 and TRBJ2-1; 12 nucleotides align to TRBD2. The J call may be in error: the DNA end matches TRBJ2-7 better. CDR3 region: CASSLTSGGADHEQYF. In DNA, the CDR3 is TGTGCCAGCAGCTTGACTAGCGGGGGCGCGGATCACGAGCAGTACTTC.